This T cell receptor (beta chain) stems from a study of a mutant IDH1 vaccine in newly diagnosed glioma. About the study: There were eight vaccinations for patients, given in weeks 1, 3, 5, 7, 11, 15, 19 and 23. Of the patients given treatment, around 62% were male and about 40% were female, and a mean age of roughly 40 years was recorded.

As for this clone: Its antigen is unidentified.

Noted time point: week 5, during vaccination. What each vaccine dose contained was 300 ug of mutant IDH1 20-mer peptide, accompanied by topical imiquimod. Donors had new WHO grade 3 or 4 IDH1-mutant, ATRX-lost astrocytomas. Libraries were prepared by immunoSEQ multiplex PCR; TCRdb keeps only in-frame clonotypes and omits some of them. Here the sample spans 35,000 or so clones, about 80% being singletons. CDR3 length: 14 amino acids. V was shortened by 0 bases and J by 14 bases, with 18 bases between the two germline ends. CDR1 and CDR2 (germline): SGHRS, YFSETQ. The chain combines TRBV5-1 with TRBJ2-1, with D possibly TRBD2 on 6 matching bases. This clonotype originated in a man younger than 45 with glioma. The sample consisted of PBMCs, taken from a glioma patient whose treatment included an IDH1 peptide vaccine. The CDR3 DNA reads TGCGCCAGCAGCTTGGGGGAAAGGGGCGGGGAAGAGTTCTTC. Its translation: CASSLGERGGEEFF.